This T cell receptor beta chain was recovered during a study of T cells in Graves' hyperthyroidism and ophthalmopathy. The germline V and J ends were trimmed by 1 base and 0 bases, with 16 bases remaining between them. CDR1 is SGHVS and CDR2 is FQNEAQ in the germline V gene. The length of the CDR3 is 18 residues. This clonotype was seen a handful of times. Its antigen is currently unknown. RNA transcripts gave rise to amplified TCR beta CDR3 regions. An initial round of RT-PCR targeting the TCR CDR3 relied on the HTBI primer set. MiXCR, applied by TCRdb to the multiplex PCR reads, yields one record per CDR3 protein. This table holds 480,000 or so distinct CDR3 sequences, roughly 14% found once. Overall study results and limits: Researchers found most expanded thyroid clonotypes above 0.001 in blood as well.

If no ophthalmopathy progression occurred within 18 months, Graves' hyperthyroidism was stable. Patients were excluded because of uncontrolled infection, other autoimmune disease, pregnancy or lactation. Extraction of PBMCs used around 9.6 ml of fresh peripheral blood. This receptor was taken from a woman in her late teens or twenties with Graves' hyperthyroidism. The V gene is TRBV7-8, the J gene TRBJ1-3; D unresolved. Sequencing was performed on blood. This CDR3 is CASSLGSHYTLSGNTIYF. CDR3 DNA: TGTGCCAGCAGCTTAGGTTCACACTACACCCTCTCTGGAAACACCATATATTTT.